These 19 T cell receptor beta chains were sequenced from one sample in a study of shared clonotypes between healthy human individuals. The protocol was immunoSEQ multiplex PCR, while the TCRdb copy is restricted to in-frame clones and leaves out a portion. The sample consists of some 660,000 clones, around four fifths of them appearing once. Sample: memory CD4+ T cells sorted from blood. Sample subset: CD45RA-negative fraction. The receptors were gathered from a young woman in good health.

The genes are TRBV11-2 and TRBJ2-2; D unclear. The germline V and J ends were trimmed by 1 base and 3 bases, with 6 bases remaining between them. The CDR3 spans 14 residues. In germline, CDR1 is SGHAT, CDR2 FQNNGV. The CDR3 region has the DNA TGTGCCAGCAGCTTAGGTGCTTACACCGGGGAGCTGTTTTTT. Translating it yields CASSLGAYTGELFF.

This clone appeared a single time. J is TRBJ2-3 and V is TRBV5-1, with D possibly matching TRBD1 (5 bases). Trimming stripped 4 bases from V and 2 bases from J, with 17 bases between. This CDR3 region has 16 residues. Germline lookup yields CDR1 SGHRS and CDR2 YFSETQ. This CDR3 reads CASSVAGLDNTDTQYF. The CDR3 DNA reads as TGCGCCAGCAGCGTTGCCGGTCTGGACAACACAGATACGCAGTATTTT.

This sequence joins TRBV7-3 and TRBJ2-7, with D hard to call. Germline V CDR1 and CDR2: SGHTA, FQGTGA. This CDR3 spans 13 amino acids. Trimming left V 3 bases short and J 5 bases short, with 11 bases between. The CDR3 nucleotides read TGTGCCAGCAGCTTGAAAGGAGACCACGAGCAGTACTTC. The encoded protein is CASSLKGDHEQYF.

The V and J genes are TRBV5-1 and TRBJ1-2; D gene unclear. Germline loops: CDR1 SGHRS, CDR2 YFSETQ. CDR3 length equals 13 residues. Trimming removed 5 bases at V and 8 bases at J, with 16 bases between. CDR3 DNA: TGCGCCAGCAGTCCTGGATGGTCGGGGGGCTACACCTTC. This translates into CASSPGWSGGYTF.

The table lists this clone with a count of one. This chain joins TRBV5-1 and TRBJ1-4, with a weak D call TRBD1 (5 bases). Trimming stripped 4 bases from V and 8 bases from J, with 9 bases between. This CDR3 spans 12 amino acids. CDR1 and CDR2 (germline): SGHRS, YFSETQ. This CDR3 reads CASSQGREKLFF. CDR3 bases: TGCGCCAGCAGCCAGGGACGGGAAAAACTGTTTTTT.

This chain links TRBV29-1 with TRBJ2-5; TRBD2 agrees at 11 bases. The V gene end was trimmed by 5 bases and the J gene end by 5 bases; junction bases not matched to a gene: 7. CDR3 length: 14 amino acids. Germline V gene sequence: CDR1 SQVTM, CDR2 ANQGSEA. The CDR3 DNA reads as TGCAGCGTTAGTCTAGCGGGAGGTGTGGAGACCCAGTACTTC. Its protein product is CSVSLAGGVETQYF.

Ten or more counts support this clone. The rearrangement links TRBV6-1 to TRBJ1-5; 7 bases line up with TRBD1. CDR1 and CDR2 (germline): MNHNS, SASEGT. J lost 3 bases, V lost 6 bases, and 8 bases had no gene match. This CDR3 is 15 amino acids long. This CDR3 reads CASSGLGTANQPQHF. The CDR3 DNA is TGTGCCAGCAGCGGCCTTGGGACAGCCAATCAGCCCCAGCATTTT.

The genes are TRBV11-2 and TRBJ2-1; D is undetermined. Trimming stripped 3 bases from V and 10 bases from J, with 13 bases between. Germline assignment: CDR1 SGHAT and CDR2 FQNNGV. The CDR3 is made up of 13 amino acids. The DNA of the CDR3 is TGTGCCAGCAGCTTGGTAGGAGCTTGGGAGCAGTTCTTC. This translates into CASSLVGAWEQFF.

Here the CDR3 reads CASSGGTSGEDEQYF. The DNA of the CDR3 is TGTGCCAGCAGCGGAGGAACCTCAGGGGAGGACGAGCAGTACTTC. The V call is TRBV12-1, the J call TRBJ2-7. TRBV12-1 is assigned pseudogene status. The CDR3 has 15 residues.

The rearrangement uses TRBV18 and TRBJ2-2; D remains ambiguous. The V gene lost 8 bases and the J gene lost 1 base, with 11 bases spanning the gap. The CDR3 consists of 14 residues. Germline-derived CDR1 and CDR2 are KGHSH and LQKENI. In DNA form, the CDR3 reads TGTGCCAGCGGCGAGCAGATGAACACCGGGGAGCTGTTTTTT. It encodes CASGEQMNTGELFF.

This clone was observed a few times. The chain is built from TRBV2 and TRBJ1-1; D is ambiguous. The germline gives CDR1 SNHLY, CDR2 FYNNEI. The length of the CDR3 is 14 residues. Trimming removed 8 bases from V and 6 bases from J, with 19 bases in between. The CDR3 loop reads CASVANGRGPEAFF. The CDR3 DNA is TGTGCCAGCGTCGCTAACGGACGTGGGCCTGAAGCTTTCTTT.

V usage is TRBV1 and J usage is TRBJ1-1; whether TRBD1, the table's D call, matches the DNA was not checked. TRBV1 is reported as a pseudogene. The CDR3 sequence is 12 residues long. In nucleotides, the CDR3 is TGCACCAGCAGCGAAACAAACACTGAAGCTTTCTTT. This sequence encodes CTSSETNTEAFF.

The rearrangement uses TRBV27 and TRBJ2-2, with D uncertain. CDR3 length: 15 residues. Trimming stripped 3 bases from V and 2 bases from J, with 10 bases between. The germline CDR1 and CDR2 sequences are MNHEY and SMNVEV (reference sequence). Here the CDR3 reads CASSLIAVNTGELFF. Written as DNA, the CDR3 is TGTGCCAGCAGTTTGATCGCGGTAAACACCGGGGAGCTGTTTTTT.

This chain uses TRBV7-2 with TRBJ2-1; the D gene is possibly TRBD2 (5 bases). The CDR3 totals 13 residues. Germline CDR1 is SGHTA and CDR2 is FQGNSA. V was cut by 5 bases and J by 4 bases, with 9 bases left in between. The CDR3 nucleotides are TGTGCCAGCAGCCCAGCGGTTTACAATGAGCAGTTCTTC. It specifies CASSPAVYNEQFF. Full variable domain (remainder filled in from reference TRBV7-2 and TRBJ2-1): GAGVSQSPSNKVTEKGKDVELRCDPISGHTALYWYRQSLGQGLEFLIYFQGNSAPDKSGLPSDRFSAERTGGSVSTLTIQRTQQEDSAVYLCASSPAVYNEQFFGPGTRLTVL.

This clone has a handful of counts. A much larger clone differs from this one at a single base, so this may be a read error. The chain combines TRBV27 with TRBJ1-1, with D unresolved. The CDR3 sequence is 13 residues long. Trimming stripped 2 bases from V and 1 base from J, with 5 bases between. The germline V gene encodes CDR1 MNHEY and CDR2 SMNVEV (reference sequence). This CDR3 is CASSLGRNTEAFF. CDR3 sequence (DNA): TGTGCCAGCAGTTTAGGGAGGAACACTGAAGCTTTCTTT.

This chain connects TRBV19 to TRBJ2-1; 11 nucleotides agree with TRBD1. V lost 6 bases to trimming and J lost 6 bases; unmatched junction nucleotides: 7. Per the germline V gene, CDR1 is LNHDA and CDR2 is SQIVND (reference sequence). This CDR3 region has 15 residues. CDR3 in amino acids: CASRSPGTGGNEQFF. The CDR3 DNA is TGTGCCAGTAGATCCCCCGGGACAGGGGGCAATGAGCAGTTCTTC.

The chain recombines TRBV19 with TRBJ2-1, with TRBD1 identical over 7 bases. V was clipped by 5 bases and J by 7 bases; unmatched bases: 11. CDR1 is LNHDA and CDR2 is SQIVND in the germline V gene (reference sequence). The length of the CDR3 is 15 residues. The CDR3, as DNA: TGTGCCAGTAGTCCGATAACAGGGGTTGGGAATGAGCAGTTCTTC. Its translation is CASSPITGVGNEQFF.

For this clone: One base separates it from a far larger clone, so it is likely a read error. Other DNA sequences within the sample encode an identical CDR3. The chain is built from TRBV14 and TRBJ2-5, with 9 bases identical to TRBD1. The DNA end is more similar to TRBJ2-7, so the J call may be wrong. The CDR3 contains 13 residues. Germline lookup yields CDR1 SGHDN and CDR2 FVKESK. CDR3 sequence (DNA): TGTGCCAGCAGACTACAGGGGGCTTACGAGCAGTACTTC. This gives the protein CASRLQGAYEQYF.

This clone was found a few times. The gene calls are TRBV11-1 and TRBJ1-1, with 10 bases identical to TRBD1. V dropped 5 bases and J dropped 5; count of bases not matched to a gene: 8. Germline V CDR1 and CDR2: SGHAT, FQDESV (reference sequence). The CDR3 totals 15 residues. Here the CDR3 reads CASSDPTGGKTEAFF. The CDR3 DNA follows: TGTGCCAGCAGCGACCCGACAGGGGGCAAGACTGAAGCTTTCTTT.